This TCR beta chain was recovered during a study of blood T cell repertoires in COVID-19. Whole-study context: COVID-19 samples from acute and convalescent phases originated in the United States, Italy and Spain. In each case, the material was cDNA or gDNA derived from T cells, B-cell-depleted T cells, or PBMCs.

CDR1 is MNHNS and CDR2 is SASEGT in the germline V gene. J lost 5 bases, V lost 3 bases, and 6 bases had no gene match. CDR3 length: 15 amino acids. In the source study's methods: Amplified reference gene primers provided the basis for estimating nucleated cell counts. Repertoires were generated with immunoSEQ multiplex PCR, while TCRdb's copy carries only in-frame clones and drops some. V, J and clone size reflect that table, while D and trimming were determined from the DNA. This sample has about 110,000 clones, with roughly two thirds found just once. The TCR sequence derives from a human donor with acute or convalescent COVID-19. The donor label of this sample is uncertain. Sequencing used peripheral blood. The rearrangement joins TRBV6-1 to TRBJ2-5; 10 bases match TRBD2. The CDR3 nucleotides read TGTGCCAGCAGTGAGAGACGAGCGGGGGGGGAGACCCAGTACTTC. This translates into CASSERRAGGETQYF.